This T cell receptor beta chain stems from a study of graft-versus-host responses after intestinal transplantation. Across the study: Transplants were multivisceral, liver-intestinal, or isolated intestinal. Tacrolimus and steroids were given for two to three years to all recipients after anti-thymocyte globulin induction. The study, taken as a whole, reports: Early post-transplant HvG declines showed an association with peak circulating GvH clone levels. Detection of GvH clones occurred in recipient marrow, and some had their first appearance in ileum or blood.

To note about this clone: What it binds is not known.

Assay used: immunoSEQ multiplex PCR; TCRdb lists only in-frame clones, some missing. Of about 88,000 clones in the sample, approximately 90% were seen once. Sample: unstimulated CD4+ T cells sorted from spleen or lymph node cells, taken before transplant. The TCR sequence derives from a human donor who was the organ donor for an intestinal transplant.

CDR3 coding DNA: TGCGCCAGCAGCTCCTTTTCGGGGGGCCGGGGAGATACGCAGTATTTT. Translated, it gives CASSSFSGGRGDTQYF. The chain couples TRBV5-1 to TRBJ2-3, with D possibly TRBD2 on 7 matching bases. The V end lost 3 bases, the J end lost 5 bases, and 19 bases lay between the germline ends. This CDR3 comprises 16 residues. The germline gives CDR1 SGHRS, CDR2 YFSETQ.